This T cell receptor beta chain was documented in a study of T cell responses to AZD1222 COVID-19 vaccine. Study summary: Analyses pooled second doses at about 4 or about 12 weeks.

A remark on this clone: What it recognizes is unknown.

The V end lost 4 bases, the J end lost 2 bases, and 9 bases lay between the germline ends. The CDR3 is 14 amino acids. Germline loops: CDR1 ENHRY, CDR2 SYGVKD. Study-wide results and caveats: Recipients of two AZD1222 doses showed rising Spike-specific TCR breadth and depth.

TCRdb keeps only in-frame clones here, not all; method: immunoSEQ multiplex PCR. The repertoire holds roughly 92,000 clones, almost 90% seen once, with approximately 8.7% in the top ten. The sequences come from peripheral blood, collected on day 0 of AZD1222 vaccination. The gene calls are TRBV10-3 and TRBJ1-5; D is ambiguous. The receptor comes from an adult in good health. The CDR3 here is CAISGGIGNQPQHF. The CDR3 DNA reads TGTGCCATCAGTGGGGGTATCGGCAATCAGCCCCAGCATTTT.